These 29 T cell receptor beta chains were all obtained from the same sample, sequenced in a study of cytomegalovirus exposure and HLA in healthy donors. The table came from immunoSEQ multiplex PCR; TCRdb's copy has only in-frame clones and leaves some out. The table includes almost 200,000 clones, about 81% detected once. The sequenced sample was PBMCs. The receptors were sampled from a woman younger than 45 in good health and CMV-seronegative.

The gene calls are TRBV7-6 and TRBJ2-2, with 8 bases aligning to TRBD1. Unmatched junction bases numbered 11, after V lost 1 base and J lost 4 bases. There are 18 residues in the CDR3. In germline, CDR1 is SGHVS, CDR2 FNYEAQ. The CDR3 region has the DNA TGTGCCAGCAGCTTAGGGGGACCTACAGGGGGAGGCACCGGGGAGCTGTTTTTT. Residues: CASSLGGPTGGGTGELFF.

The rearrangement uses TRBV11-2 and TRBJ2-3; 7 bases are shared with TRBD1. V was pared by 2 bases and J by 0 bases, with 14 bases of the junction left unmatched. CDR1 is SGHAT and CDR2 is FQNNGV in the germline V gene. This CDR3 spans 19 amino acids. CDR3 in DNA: TGTGCCAGCAGCTTATACTCGTATACCAGGGGACAGAGCACAGATACGCAGTATTTT. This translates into CASSLYSYTRGQSTDTQYF.

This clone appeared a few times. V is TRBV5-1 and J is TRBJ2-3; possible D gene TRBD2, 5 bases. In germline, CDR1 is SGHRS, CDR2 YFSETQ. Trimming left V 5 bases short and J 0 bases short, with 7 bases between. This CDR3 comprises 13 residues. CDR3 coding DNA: TGCGCCAGCAGGGACTCAAGCACAGATACGCAGTATTTT. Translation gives CASRDSSTDTQYF.

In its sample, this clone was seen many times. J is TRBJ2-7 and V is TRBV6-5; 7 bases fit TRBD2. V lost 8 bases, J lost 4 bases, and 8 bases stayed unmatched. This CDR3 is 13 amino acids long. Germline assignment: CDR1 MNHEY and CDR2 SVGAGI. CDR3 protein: CASAGGVRYEQYF. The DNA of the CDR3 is TGTGCCAGCGCTGGGGGGGTTCGATACGAGCAGTACTTC.

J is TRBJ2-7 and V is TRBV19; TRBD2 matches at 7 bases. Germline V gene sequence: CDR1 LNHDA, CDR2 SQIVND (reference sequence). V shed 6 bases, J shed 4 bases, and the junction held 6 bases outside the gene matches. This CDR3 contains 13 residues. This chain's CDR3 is CASRGSGVYEQYF. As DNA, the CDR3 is TGTGCCAGTAGGGGGAGCGGGGTATACGAGCAGTACTTC.

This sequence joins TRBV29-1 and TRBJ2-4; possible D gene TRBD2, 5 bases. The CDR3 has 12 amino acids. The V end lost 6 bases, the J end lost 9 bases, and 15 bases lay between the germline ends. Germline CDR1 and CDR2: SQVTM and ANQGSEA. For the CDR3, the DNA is TGCAGCGTAGCGGACCCGGAAGGCATTCAGTACTTC. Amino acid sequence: CSVADPEGIQYF.

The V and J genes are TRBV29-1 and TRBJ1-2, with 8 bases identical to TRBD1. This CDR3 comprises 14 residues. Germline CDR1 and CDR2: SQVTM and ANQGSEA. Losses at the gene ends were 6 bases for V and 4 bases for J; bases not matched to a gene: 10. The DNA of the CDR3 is TGCAGCGTAAAAATCGGACAGGGCGGCTATGGCTACACCTTC. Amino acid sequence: CSVKIGQGGYGYTF. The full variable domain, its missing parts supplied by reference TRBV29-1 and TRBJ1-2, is SAVISQKPSRDICQRGTSLTIQCQVDSQVTMMFWYRQQPGQSLTLIATANQGSEATYESGFVIDKFPISRPNLTFSTLTVSNMSPEDSSIYLCSVKIGQGGYGYTFGSGTRLTVV.

In DNA, the CDR3 is TGTGCCAGCTCACCATCCCGGGACAGCCACTTTGGCTACACCTTC. It encodes CASSPSRDSHFGYTF. The V gene is TRBV18, the J gene TRBJ1-2; 7 nucleotides agree with TRBD1. The junction had 10 bases not matched to a gene; V was cut back by 2 bases and J by 7 bases. CDR1 and CDR2 (germline): KGHSH, LQKENI. CDR3 length: 15 amino acids.

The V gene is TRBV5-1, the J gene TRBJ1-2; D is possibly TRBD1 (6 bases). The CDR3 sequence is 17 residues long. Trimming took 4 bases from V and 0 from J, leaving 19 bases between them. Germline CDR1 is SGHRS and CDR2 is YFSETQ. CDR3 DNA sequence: TGCGCCAGCAGCCCATCCCTGGACAGTAAAGCTAACTATGGCTACACCTTC. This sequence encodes CASSPSLDSKANYGYTF.

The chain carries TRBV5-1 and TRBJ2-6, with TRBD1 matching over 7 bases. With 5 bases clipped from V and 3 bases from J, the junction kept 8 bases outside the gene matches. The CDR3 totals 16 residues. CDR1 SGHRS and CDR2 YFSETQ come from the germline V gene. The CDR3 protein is CASRVTGVDGANVLTF. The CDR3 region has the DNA TGCGCCAGCAGGGTTACAGGGGTTGATGGGGCCAACGTCCTGACTTTC.

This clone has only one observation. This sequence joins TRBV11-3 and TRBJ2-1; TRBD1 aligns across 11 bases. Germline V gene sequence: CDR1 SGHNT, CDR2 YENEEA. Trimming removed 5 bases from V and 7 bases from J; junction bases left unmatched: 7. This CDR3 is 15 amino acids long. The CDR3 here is CASSQSRDRGNEQFF. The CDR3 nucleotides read TGTGCCAGCAGCCAGTCCCGGGACAGGGGGAATGAGCAGTTCTTC.

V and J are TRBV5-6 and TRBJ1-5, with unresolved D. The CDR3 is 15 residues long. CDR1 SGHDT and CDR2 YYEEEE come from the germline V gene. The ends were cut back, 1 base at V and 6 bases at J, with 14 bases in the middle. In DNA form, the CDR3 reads TGTGCCAGCAGCTTGACGGGTACTGGCCCTCAGCCCCAGCATTTT. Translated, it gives CASSLTGTGPQPQHF.

The CDR3 is CASRQGTAWGEKLFF. CDR3 sequence (DNA): TGTGCCAGCAGGCAGGGGACGGCCTGGGGTGAAAAACTGTTTTTT. V gene TRBV27 combines with J gene TRBJ1-4; D is possibly TRBD1 (6 bases). Trimming removed 6 bases at V and 7 bases at J, with 18 bases between. This CDR3 has 15 residues. The germline V gene encodes CDR1 MNHEY and CDR2 SMNVEV (reference sequence).

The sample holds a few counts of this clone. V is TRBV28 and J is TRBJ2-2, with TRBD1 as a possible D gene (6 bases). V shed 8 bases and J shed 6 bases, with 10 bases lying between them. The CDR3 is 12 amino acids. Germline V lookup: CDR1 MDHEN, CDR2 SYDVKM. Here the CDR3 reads CASDDRSGELFF. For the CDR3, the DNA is TGTGCCAGCGATGACAGGTCCGGGGAGCTGTTTTTT.

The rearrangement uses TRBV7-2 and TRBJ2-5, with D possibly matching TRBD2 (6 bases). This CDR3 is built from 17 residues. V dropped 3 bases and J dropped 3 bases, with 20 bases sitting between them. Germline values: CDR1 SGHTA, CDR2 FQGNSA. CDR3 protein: CASSFGGTAGIKETQYF. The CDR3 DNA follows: TGTGCCAGCAGCTTCGGGGGAACTGCCGGCATCAAAGAGACCCAGTACTTC. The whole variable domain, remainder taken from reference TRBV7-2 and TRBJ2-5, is GAGVSQSPSNKVTEKGKDVELRCDPISGHTALYWYRQSLGQGLEFLIYFQGNSAPDKSGLPSDRFSAERTGGSVSTLTIQRTQQEDSAVYLCASSFGGTAGIKETQYFGPGTRLLVL.

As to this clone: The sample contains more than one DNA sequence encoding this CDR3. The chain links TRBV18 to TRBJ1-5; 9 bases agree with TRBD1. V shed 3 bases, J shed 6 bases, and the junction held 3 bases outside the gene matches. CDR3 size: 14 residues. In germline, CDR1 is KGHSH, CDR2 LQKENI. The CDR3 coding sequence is TGTGCCAGCTCACCGGACAGGGGACGTCAGCCCCAGCATTTT. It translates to CASSPDRGRQPQHF.

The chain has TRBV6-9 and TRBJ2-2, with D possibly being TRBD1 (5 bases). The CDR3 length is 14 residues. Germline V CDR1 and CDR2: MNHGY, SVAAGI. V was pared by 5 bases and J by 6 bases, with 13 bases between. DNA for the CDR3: TGTGCCAGCAGTCTTTTTCGGACATCCGGGGAGCTGTTTTTT. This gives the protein CASSLFRTSGELFF.

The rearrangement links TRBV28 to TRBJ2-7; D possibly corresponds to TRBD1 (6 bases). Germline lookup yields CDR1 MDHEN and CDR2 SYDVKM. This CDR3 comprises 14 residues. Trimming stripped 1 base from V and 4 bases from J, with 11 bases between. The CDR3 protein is CASSLLYREYEQYF. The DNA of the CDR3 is TGTGCCAGCAGTTTATTGTACAGGGAGTACGAGCAGTACTTC.

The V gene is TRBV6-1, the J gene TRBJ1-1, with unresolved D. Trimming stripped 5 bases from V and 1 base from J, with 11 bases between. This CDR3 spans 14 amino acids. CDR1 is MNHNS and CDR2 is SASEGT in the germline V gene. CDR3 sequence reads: CASSLNRQNTEAFF. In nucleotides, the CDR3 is TGTGCCAGCAGTTTGAACAGACAGAACACTGAAGCTTTCTTT.

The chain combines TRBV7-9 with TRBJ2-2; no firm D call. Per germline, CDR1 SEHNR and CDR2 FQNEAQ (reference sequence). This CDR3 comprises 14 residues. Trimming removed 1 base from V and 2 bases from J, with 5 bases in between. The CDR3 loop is CASSLGLNTGELFF. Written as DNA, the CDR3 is TGTGCCAGCAGCTTAGGGCTCAACACCGGGGAGCTGTTTTTT.

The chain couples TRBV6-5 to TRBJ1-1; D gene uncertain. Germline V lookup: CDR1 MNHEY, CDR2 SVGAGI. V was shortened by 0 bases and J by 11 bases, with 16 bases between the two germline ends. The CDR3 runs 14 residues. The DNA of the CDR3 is TGTGCCAGCAGTTACTCATCGGCCCTCCGAGGGGCTTTCTTT. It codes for CASSYSSALRGAFF.

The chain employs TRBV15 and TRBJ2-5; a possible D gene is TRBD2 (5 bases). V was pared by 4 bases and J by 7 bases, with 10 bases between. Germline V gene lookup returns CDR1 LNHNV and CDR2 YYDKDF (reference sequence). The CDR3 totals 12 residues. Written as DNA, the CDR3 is TGTGCCACCAGCAAGGCACGGGGGACCCAGTACTTC. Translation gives CATSKARGTQYF.

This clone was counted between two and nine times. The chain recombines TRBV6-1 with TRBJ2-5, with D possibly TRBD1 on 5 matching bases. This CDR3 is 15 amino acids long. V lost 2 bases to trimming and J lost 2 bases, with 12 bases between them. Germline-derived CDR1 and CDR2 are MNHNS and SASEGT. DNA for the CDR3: TGTGCCAGCAGTGAATTTACAGGCTCTCAAGAGACCCAGTACTTC. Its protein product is CASSEFTGSQETQYF.

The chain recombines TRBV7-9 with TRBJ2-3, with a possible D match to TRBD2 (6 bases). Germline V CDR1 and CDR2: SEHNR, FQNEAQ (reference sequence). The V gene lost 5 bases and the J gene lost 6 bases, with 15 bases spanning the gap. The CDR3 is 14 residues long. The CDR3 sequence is CASSGTQLSDTQYF. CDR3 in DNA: TGTGCCAGCAGCGGGACTCAACTGTCCGATACGCAGTATTTT.

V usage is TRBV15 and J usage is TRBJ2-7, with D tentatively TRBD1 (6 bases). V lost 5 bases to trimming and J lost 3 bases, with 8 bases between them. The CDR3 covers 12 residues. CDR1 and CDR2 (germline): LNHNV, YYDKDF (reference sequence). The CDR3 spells CATSSQGYEQYF. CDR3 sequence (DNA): TGTGCCACCAGCTCACAGGGCTACGAGCAGTACTTC.

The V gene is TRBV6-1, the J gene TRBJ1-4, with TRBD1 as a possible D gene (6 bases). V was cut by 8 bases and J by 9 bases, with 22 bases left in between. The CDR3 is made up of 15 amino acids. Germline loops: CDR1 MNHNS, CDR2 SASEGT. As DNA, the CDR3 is TGTGCCAGCGGTCAGGGGAGGGGCCTGTCTCAAAAACTGTTTTTT. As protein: CASGQGRGLSQKLFF.

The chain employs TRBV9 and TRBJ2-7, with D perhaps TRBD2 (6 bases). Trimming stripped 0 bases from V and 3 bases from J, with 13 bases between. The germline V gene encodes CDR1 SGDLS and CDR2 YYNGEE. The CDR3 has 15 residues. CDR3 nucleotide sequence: TGTGCCAGCAGCGTAGGGCAGGCGGAGGGCTACGAGCAGTACTTC. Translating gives CASSVGQAEGYEQYF.

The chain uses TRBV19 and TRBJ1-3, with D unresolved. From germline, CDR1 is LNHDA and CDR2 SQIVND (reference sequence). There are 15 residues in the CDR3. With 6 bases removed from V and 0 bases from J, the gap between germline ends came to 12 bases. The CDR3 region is CASSLIAGSGNTIYF. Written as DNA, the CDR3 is TGTGCCAGTAGCCTTATCGCCGGCTCTGGAAACACCATATATTTT.

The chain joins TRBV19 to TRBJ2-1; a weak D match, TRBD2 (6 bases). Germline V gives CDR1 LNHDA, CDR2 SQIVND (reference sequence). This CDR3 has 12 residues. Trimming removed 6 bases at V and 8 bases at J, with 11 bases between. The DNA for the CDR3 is TGTGCCAGTAGCTGGGGGGTCGATGAGCAGTTCTTC. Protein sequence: CASSWGVDEQFF. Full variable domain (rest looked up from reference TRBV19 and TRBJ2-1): DGGITQSPKYLFRKEGQNVTLSCEQNLNHDAMYWYRQDPGQGLRLIYYSQIVNDFQKGDIAEGYSVSREKKESFPLTVTSAQKNPTAFYLCASSWGVDEQFFGPGTRLTVL.